This T cell receptor beta chain derives from a study of beta chain features in type 1 diabetes. General study results and limits: PCR may have favored shorter templates equally in patients and controls. Patients with Type 1 diabetes showed moderately but significantly shorter TCRB CDR3s in all four CD4+ subsets.

Every donor had blood drawn once into heparin, about 116 mL on average. This clone came up a few times. Its antigen is currently unknown. Every bit of the isolated RNA underwent reverse transcription, so sequencing read expressed TCRB transcripts. Sequenced by immunoSEQ multiplex PCR; TCRdb stores in-frame clones only, minus some. This sample has tens of thousands of clones, with 55% to 80% found just once. J gave up 5 bases and V 5 bases, and 5 bases lay outside the gene matches. CDR1 and CDR2 (germline): GTSNPN, SVGIG (reference sequence). The CDR3 runs to 12 residues. The receptor comes from a woman aged 25 to 39 with type 1 diabetes. Sequencing was carried out using stem cell memory CD4+ T cells from blood. The chain is built from TRBV30 and TRBJ1-1, with 7 bases that match TRBD1. CDR3 residues: CAWGPGGTEAFF. The CDR3 nucleotides are TGTGCCTGGGGTCCAGGGGGAACTGAAGCTTTCTTT.